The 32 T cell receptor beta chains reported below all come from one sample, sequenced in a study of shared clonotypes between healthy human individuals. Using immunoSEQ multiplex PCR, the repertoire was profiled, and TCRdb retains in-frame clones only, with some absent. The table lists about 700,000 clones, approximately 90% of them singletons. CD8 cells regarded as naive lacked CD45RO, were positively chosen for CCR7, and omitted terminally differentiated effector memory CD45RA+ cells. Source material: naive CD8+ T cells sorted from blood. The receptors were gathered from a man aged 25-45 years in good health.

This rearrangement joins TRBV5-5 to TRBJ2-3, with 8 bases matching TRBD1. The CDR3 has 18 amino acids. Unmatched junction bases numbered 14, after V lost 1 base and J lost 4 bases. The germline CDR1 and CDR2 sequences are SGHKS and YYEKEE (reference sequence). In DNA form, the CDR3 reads TGTGCCAGCAGCTTGCAGGTGTCTGGGACAGGATTCTCAGATACGCAGTATTTT. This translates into CASSLQVSGTGFSDTQYF.

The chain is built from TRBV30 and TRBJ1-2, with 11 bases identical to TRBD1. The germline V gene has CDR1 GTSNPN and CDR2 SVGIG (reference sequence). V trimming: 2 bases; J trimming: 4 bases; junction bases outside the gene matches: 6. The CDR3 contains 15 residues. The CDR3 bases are TGTGCCTGGAGTCCCGGACAGGGGGCAGGCTATGGCTACACCTTC. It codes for CAWSPGQGAGYGYTF.

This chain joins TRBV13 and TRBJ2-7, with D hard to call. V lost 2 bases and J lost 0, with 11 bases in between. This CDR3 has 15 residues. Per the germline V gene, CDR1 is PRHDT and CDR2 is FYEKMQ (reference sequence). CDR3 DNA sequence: TGTGCCAGCAGCTTAAGGCAGGCCAGCTCCTACGAGCAGTACTTC. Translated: CASSLRQASSYEQYF.

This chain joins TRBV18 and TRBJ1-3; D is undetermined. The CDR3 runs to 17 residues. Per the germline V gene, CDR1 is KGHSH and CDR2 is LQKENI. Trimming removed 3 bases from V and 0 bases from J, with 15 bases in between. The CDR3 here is CASSPTITESSGNTIYF. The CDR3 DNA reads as TGTGCCAGCTCACCCACAATTACAGAAAGCTCTGGAAACACCATATATTTT.

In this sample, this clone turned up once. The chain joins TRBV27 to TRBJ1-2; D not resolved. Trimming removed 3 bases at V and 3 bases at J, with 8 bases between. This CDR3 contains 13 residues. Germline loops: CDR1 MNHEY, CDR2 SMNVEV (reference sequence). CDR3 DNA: TGTGCCAGCAGTTTTCTTGGAGACTATGGCTACACCTTC. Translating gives CASSFLGDYGYTF.

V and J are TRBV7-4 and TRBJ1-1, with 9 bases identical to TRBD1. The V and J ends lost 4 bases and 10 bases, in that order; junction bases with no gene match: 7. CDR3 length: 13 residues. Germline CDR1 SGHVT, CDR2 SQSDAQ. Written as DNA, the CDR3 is TGTGCCAGCAGCTGCTACAGGGGGCCCGGAGCTTTCTTT. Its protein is CASSCYRGPGAFF.

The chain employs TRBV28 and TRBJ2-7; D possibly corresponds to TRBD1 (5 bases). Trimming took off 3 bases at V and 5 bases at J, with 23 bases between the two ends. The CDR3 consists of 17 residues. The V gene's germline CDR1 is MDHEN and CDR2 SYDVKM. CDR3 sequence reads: CASSFLGQGRKSDEQYF. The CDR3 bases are TGTGCCAGCAGTTTCCTGGGGCAGGGAAGAAAAAGTGACGAGCAGTACTTC.

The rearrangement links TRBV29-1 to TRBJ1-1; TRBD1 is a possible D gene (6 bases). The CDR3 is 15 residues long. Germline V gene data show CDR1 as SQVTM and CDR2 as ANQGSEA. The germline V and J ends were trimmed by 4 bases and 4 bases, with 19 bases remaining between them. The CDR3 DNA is TGCAGCGTTGCCAATTGGGTCAGGGGAGTCACTGAAGCTTTCTTT. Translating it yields CSVANWVRGVTEAFF.

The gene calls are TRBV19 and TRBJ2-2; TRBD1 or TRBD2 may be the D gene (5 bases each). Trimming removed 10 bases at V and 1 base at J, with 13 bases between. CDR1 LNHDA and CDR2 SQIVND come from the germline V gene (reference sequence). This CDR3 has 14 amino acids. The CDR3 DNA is TGTGCCACGTTAGGGACCCTGAACACCGGGGAGCTGTTTTTT. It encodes CATLGTLNTGELFF.

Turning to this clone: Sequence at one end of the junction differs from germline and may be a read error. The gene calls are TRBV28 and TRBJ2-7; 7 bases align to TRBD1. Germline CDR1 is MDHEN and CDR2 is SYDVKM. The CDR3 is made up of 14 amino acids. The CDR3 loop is CASTHRGHSHEQYF. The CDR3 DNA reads TGTGCCAGCACCCACAGGGGCCACTCCCACGAGCAGTACTTC.

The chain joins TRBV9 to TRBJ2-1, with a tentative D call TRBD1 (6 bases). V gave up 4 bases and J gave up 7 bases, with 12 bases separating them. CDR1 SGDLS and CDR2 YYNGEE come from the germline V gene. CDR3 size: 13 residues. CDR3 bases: TGTGCCAGCAGCAGCAGGGGAGAGAATGAGCAGTTCTTC. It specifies CASSSRGENEQFF.

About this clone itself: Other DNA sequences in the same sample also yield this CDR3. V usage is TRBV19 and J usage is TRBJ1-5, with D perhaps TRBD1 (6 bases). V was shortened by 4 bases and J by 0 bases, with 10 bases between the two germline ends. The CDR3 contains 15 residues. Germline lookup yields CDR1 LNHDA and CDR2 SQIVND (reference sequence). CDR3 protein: CASSRTDYSNQPQHF. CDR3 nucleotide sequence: TGTGCCAGTAGTAGGACAGACTATAGCAATCAGCCCCAGCATTTT. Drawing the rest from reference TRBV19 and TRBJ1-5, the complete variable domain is DGGITQSPKYLFRKEGQNVTLSCEQNLNHDAMYWYRQDPGQGLRLIYYSQIVNDFQKGDIAEGYSVSREKKESFPLTVTSAQKNPTAFYLCASSRTDYSNQPQHFGDGTRLSIL.

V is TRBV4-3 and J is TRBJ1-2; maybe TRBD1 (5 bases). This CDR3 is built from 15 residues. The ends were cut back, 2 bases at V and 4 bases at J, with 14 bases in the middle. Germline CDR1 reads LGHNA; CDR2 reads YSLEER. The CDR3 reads CASSQLPGQSYGYTF. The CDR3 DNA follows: TGCGCCAGCAGCCAACTGCCGGGGCAGAGCTATGGCTACACCTTC.

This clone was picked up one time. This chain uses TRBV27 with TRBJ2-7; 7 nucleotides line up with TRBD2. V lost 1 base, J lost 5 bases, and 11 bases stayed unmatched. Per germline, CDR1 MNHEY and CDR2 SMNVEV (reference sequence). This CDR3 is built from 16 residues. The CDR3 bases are TGTGCCAGCAGTTTATTGGGCCCGGCGGGAGCTAACGAGCAGTACTTC. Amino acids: CASSLLGPAGANEQYF.

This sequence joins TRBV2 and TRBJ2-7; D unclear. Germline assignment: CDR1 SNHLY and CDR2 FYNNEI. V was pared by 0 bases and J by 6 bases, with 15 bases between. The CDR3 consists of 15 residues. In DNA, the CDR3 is TGTGCCAGCAGTGAAGCGCCGAATCAAAATGGCGAGCAGTACTTC. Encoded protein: CASSEAPNQNGEQYF. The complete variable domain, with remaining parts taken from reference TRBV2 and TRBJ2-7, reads EPEVTQTPSHQVTQMGQEVILRCVPISNHLYFYWYRQILGQKVEFLVSFYNNEISEKSEIFDDQFSVERPDGSNFTLKIRSTKLEDSAMYFCASSEAPNQNGEQYFGPGTRLTVT.

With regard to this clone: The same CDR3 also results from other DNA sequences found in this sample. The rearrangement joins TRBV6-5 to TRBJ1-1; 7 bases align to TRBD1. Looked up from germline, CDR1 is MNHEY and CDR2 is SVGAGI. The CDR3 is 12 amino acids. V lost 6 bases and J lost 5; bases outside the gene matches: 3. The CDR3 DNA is TGTGCCAGCAGCCCAGGGGGTACTGAAGCTTTCTTT. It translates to CASSPGGTEAFF.

CDR3 DNA: TGTGCCAGCAGCCTTAGCGGGAGGGTAGAGACCCAGTACTTC. This gives the protein CASSLSGRVETQYF. This rearrangement joins TRBV28 to TRBJ2-5, with 11 bases lining up with TRBD2. CDR3 length equals 14 residues. Germline V gives CDR1 MDHEN, CDR2 SYDVKM. Trimming took 6 bases from V and 4 from J; bases not matched to a gene: 4. The whole variable domain, remainder taken from reference TRBV28 and TRBJ2-5, is DVKVTQSSRYLVKRTGEKVFLECVQDMDHENMFWYRQDPGLGLRLIYFSYDVKMKEKGDIPEGYSVSREKKERFSLILESASTNQTSMYLCASSLSGRVETQYFGPGTRLLVL.

CDR3 nucleotides: TGCGCCAGCAGCCAGGAGGGGCAGAGGACTGAAGCTTTCTTT. Amino acid sequence: CASSQEGQRTEAFF. This chain joins TRBV4-1 and TRBJ1-1; maybe TRBD1 (5 bases). CDR1 is MGHRA, CDR2 YSYEKL, per germline. V lost 3 bases to trimming and J lost 5 bases, with 13 bases between them. The CDR3 runs to 14 residues.

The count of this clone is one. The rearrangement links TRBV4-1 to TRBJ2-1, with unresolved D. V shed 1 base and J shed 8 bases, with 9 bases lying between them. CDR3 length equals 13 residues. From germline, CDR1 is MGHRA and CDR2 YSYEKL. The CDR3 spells CASSQGYVDEQFF. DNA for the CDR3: TGCGCCAGCAGCCAAGGGTATGTTGATGAGCAGTTCTTC.

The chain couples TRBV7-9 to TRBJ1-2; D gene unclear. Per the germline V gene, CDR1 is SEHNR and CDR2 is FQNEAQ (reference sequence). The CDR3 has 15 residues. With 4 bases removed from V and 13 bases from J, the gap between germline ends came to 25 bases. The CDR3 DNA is TGTGCCAGCAGCTCACTCCGGGGAGGTTTCCCCACTTTCACCTTC. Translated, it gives CASSSLRGGFPTFTF.

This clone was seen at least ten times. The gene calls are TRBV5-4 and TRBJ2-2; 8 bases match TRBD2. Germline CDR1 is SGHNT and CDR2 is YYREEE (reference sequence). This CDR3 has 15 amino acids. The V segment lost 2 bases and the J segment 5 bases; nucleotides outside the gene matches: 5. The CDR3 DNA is TGTGCCAGCAGCTTTGAACTAGCGGAAACCGGGGAGCTGTTTTTT. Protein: CASSFELAETGELFF.

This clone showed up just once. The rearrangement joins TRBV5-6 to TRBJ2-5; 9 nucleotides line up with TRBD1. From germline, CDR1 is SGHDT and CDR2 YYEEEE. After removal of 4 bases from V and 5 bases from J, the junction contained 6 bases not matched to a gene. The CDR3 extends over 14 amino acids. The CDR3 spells CASSKGTGWETQYF. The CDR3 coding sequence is TGTGCCAGCAGCAAAGGGACAGGGTGGGAGACCCAGTACTTC.

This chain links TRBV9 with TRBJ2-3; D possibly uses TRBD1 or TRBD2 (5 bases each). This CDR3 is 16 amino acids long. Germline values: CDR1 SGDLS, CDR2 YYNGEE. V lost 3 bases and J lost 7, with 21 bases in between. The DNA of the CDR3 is TGTGCCAGCAGCGCCGGGACCAGTGGTCCAGGAAATACGCAGTATTTT. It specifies CASSAGTSGPGNTQYF.

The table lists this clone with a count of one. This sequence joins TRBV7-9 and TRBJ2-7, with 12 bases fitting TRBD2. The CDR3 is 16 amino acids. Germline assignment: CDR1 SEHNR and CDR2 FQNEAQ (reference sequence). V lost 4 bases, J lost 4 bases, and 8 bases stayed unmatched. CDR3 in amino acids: CASSSPTSGSPYEQYF. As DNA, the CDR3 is TGTGCCAGCAGCTCGCCGACTAGCGGGAGTCCTTACGAGCAGTACTTC.

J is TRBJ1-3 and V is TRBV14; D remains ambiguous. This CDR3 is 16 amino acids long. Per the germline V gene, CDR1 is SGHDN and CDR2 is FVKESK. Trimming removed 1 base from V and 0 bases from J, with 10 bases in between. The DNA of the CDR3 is TGTGCCAGCAGCCAAGTAGAGTACACCTCTGGAAACACCATATATTTT. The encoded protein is CASSQVEYTSGNTIYF.

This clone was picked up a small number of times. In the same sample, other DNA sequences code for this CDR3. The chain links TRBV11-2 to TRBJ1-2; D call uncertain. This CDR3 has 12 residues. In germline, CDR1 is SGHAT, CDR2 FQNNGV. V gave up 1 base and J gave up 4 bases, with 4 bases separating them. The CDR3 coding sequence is TGTGCCAGCAGCTTAGGAATCTATGGCTACACCTTC. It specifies CASSLGIYGYTF.

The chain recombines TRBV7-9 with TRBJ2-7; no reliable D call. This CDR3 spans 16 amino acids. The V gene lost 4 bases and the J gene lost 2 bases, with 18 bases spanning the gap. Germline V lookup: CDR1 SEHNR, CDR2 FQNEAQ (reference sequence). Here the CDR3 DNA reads TGTGCCAGCAGCTCGAGCCTACGACATATGGCCTACGAGCAGTACTTC. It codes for CASSSSLRHMAYEQYF.

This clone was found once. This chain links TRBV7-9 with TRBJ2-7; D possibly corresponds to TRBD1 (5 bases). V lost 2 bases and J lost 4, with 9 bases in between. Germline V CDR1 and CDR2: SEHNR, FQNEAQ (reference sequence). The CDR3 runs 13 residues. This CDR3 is CASSLFPGYEQYF. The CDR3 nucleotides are TGTGCCAGCAGCTTATTTCCAGGGTACGAGCAGTACTTC. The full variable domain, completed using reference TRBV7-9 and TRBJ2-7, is DTGVSQNPRHKITKRGQNVTFRCDPISEHNRLYWYRQTLGQGPEFLTYFQNEAQLEKSRLLSDRFSAERPKGSFSTLEIQRTEQGDSAMYLCASSLFPGYEQYFGPGTRLTVT.

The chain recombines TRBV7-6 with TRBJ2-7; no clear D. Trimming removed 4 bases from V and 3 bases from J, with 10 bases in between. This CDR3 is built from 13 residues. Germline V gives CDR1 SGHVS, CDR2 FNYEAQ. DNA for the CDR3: TGTGCCAGCAGCTGGGAACCTAACTACGAGCAGTACTTC. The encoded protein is CASSWEPNYEQYF. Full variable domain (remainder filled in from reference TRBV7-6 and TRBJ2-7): GAGVSQSPRYKVTKRGQDVALRCDPISGHVSLYWYRQALGQGPEFLTYFNYEAQQDKSGLPNDRFSAERPEGSISTLTIQRTEQRDSAMYRCASSWEPNYEQYFGPGTRLTVT.

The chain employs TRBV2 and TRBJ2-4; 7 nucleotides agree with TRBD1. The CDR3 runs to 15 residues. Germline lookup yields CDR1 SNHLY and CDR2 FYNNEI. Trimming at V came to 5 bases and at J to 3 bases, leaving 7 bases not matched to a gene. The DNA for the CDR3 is TGTGCCAGCAGTTTCCCCGGGGACAGCAAAAACATTCAGTACTTC. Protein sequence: CASSFPGDSKNIQYF. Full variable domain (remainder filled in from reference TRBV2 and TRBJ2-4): EPEVTQTPSHQVTQMGQEVILRCVPISNHLYFYWYRQILGQKVEFLVSFYNNEISEKSEIFDDQFSVERPDGSNFTLKIRSTKLEDSAMYFCASSFPGDSKNIQYFGAGTRLSVL.

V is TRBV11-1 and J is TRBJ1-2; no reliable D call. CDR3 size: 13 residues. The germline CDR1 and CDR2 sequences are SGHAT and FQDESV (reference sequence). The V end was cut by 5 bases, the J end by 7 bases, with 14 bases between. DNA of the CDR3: TGTGCCAGCAGCCACCTTTCGTTAGCTGGCTACACCTTC. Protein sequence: CASSHLSLAGYTF. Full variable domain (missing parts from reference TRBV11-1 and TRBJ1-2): EAEVAQSPRYKITEKSQAVAFWCDPISGHATLYWYRQILGQGPELLVQFQDESVVDDSQLPKDRFSAERLKGVDSTLKIQPAELGDSAMYLCASSHLSLAGYTFGSGTRLTVV.

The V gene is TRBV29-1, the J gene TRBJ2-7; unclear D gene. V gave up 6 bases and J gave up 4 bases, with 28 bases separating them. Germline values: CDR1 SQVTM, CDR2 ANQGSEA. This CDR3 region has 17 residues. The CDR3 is CSVLGAPMMGERYEQYF. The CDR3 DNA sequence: TGCAGCGTCCTAGGAGCCCCCATGATGGGTGAGCGTTACGAGCAGTACTTC.